Below, 2 T cell receptor beta chains from the same sample are listed, as sequenced in a study of immune heterogeneity within non-small cell lung tumors. Template was bulk tumor genomic DNA, around 600 ng per sample. During surgery, each primary tumor gave multiple biopsies spaced as far apart as possible. The study enrolled patients with untreated, newly diagnosed non-small cell lung cancer who underwent curative surgery. Multiplex PCR employing 32 V and 13 J primers generated amplicons of the TCR beta CDR3. TCRdb redid the calling of the multiplex PCR reads with MiXCR, one entry per CDR3 protein. Of fewer than 11,000 distinct CDR3 sequences listed, about 26% are singletons. Sequenced input: lung tumor tissue. The receptors come from a woman between 50 and 59 years old with non-small cell lung cancer.

This clonotype qualifies as medium-sized. This chain uses TRBV12-3 or TRBV12-4 with TRBJ2-7; no clear D. The V end was cut by 6 bases, the J end by 1 base, with 10 bases between. There are 13 residues in the CDR3. The CDR3 region is CASRMHGSYEQYF. CDR3 coding DNA: TGTGCCAGCAGGATGCATGGTTCCTACGAGCAGTACTTC.

This clonotype appeared a single time. At one end, the junction sequence differs from germline, possibly due to a read error. The chain combines TRBV16 with TRBJ2-7, with D possibly being TRBD2 (6 bases). The CDR3 loop spans 18 amino acids. Germline-derived CDR1 and CDR2 are KGHSY and FQNENV. The CDR3 nucleotides read TGTGCCAGCAGCCCTTCCTTTCCGGGACTGGCGGTTCCCTACAAGCAGTACTTC. Its protein product is CASSPSFPGLAVPYKQYF. Looking up the rest from reference TRBV16 and TRBJ2-7 gives the full variable domain: GEEVAQTPKHLVRGEGQKAKLYCAPIKGHSYVFWYQQVLKNEFKFLISFQNENVFDETGMPKERFSAKCLPNSPCSLEIQATKLEDSAVYFCASSPSFPGLAVPYKQYFGPGTRLTVT.